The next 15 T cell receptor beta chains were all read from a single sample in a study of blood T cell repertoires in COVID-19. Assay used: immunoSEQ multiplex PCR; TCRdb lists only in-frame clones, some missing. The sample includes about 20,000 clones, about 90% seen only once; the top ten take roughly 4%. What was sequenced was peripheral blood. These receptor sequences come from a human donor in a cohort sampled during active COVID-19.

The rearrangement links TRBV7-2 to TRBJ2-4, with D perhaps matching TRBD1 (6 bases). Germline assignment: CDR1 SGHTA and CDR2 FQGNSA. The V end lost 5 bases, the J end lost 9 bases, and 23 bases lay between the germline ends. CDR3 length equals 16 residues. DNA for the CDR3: TGTGCCAGCAGCCCCAGTCAACAGGGTTTAGGTAGCATTCAGTACTTC. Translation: CASSPSQQGLGSIQYF.

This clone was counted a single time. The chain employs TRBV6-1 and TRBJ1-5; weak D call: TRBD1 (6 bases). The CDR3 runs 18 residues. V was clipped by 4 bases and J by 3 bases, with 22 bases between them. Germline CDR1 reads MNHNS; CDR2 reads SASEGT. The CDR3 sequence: CASSGIEIRGVVNQPQHF. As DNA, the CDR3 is TGTGCCAGCAGTGGAATAGAGATCAGGGGTGTTGTCAATCAGCCCCAGCATTTT.

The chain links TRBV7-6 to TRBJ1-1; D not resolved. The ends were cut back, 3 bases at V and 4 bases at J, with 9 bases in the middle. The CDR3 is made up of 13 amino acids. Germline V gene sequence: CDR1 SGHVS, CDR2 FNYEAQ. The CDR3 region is CASSFERATEAFF. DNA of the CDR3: TGTGCCAGCAGCTTCGAGAGGGCCACTGAAGCTTTCTTT.

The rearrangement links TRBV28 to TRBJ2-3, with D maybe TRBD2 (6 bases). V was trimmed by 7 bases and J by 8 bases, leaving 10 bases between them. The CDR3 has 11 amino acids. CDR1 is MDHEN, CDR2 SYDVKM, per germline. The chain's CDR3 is CASTGVGTQYF. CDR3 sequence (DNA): TGTGCCAGCACGGGAGTCGGTACGCAGTATTTT.

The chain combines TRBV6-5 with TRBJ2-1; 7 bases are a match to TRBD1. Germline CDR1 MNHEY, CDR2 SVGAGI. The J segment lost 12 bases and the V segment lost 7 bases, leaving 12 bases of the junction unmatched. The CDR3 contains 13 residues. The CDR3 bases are TGTGCCAGCAACACCAGACAGGGTCAGTCGCAGTTCTTC. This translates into CASNTRQGQSQFF.

CDR3 nucleotides: TGTGCCAGTACCGGGACAGGGGGCAATCAGCCCCAGCATTTT. Translated, it gives CASTGTGGNQPQHF. The rearrangement joins TRBV19 to TRBJ1-5, with TRBD1 identical over 10 bases. V trimming: 7 bases; J trimming: 2 bases; junction bases outside the gene matches: 2. The CDR3 is 14 residues long. The germline V gene has CDR1 LNHDA and CDR2 SQIVND (reference sequence).

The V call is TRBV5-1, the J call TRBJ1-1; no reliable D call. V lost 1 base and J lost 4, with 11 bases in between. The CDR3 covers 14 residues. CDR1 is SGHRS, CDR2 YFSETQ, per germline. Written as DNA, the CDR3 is TGCGCCAGCAGCTTGTCCCGGTCTGGCACTGAAGCTTTCTTT. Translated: CASSLSRSGTEAFF.

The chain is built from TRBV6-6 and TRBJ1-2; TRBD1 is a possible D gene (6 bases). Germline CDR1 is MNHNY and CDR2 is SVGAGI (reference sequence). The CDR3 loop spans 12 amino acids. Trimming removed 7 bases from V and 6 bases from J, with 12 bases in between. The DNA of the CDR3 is TGTGCCAGCAATCAACAGGGAAATGGCTACACCTTC. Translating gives CASNQQGNGYTF.

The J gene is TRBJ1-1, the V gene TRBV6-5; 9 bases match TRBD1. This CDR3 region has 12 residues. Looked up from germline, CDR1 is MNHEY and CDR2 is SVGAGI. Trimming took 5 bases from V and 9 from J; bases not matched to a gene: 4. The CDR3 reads CASSPGQGKAFF. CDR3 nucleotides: TGTGCCAGCAGTCCGGGACAGGGAAAAGCTTTCTTT.

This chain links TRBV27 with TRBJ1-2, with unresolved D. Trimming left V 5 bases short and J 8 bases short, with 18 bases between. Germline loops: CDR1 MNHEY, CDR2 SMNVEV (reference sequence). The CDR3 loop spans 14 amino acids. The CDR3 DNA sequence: TGTGCCAGCAGTCCCGGGAGGAGGGTCGGGGGCTACACCTTC. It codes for CASSPGRRVGGYTF.

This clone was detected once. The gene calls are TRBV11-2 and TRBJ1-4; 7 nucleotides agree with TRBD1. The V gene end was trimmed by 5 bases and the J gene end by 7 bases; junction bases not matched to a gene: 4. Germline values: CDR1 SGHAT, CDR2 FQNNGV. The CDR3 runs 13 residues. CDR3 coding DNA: TGTGCCAGCAGCCTCGACAGGGTTGAAAAACTGTTTTTT. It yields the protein CASSLDRVEKLFF.

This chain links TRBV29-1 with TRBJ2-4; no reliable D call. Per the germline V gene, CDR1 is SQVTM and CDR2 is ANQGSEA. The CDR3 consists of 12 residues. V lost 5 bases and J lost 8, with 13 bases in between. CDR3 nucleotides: TGCAGCGTTTCGGTGAATAACGACATTCAGTACTTC. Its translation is CSVSVNNDIQYF.

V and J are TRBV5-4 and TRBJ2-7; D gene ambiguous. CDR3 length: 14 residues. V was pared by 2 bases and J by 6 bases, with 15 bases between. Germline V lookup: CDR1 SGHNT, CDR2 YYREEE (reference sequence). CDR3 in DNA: TGTGCCAGCAGCTTCAAGGCAGGATTTTCCGAGCAGTACTTC. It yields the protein CASSFKAGFSEQYF.

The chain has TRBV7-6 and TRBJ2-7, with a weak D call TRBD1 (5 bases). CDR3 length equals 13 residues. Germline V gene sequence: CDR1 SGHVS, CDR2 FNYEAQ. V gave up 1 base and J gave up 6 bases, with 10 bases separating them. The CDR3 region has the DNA TGTGCCAGCAGCTTAGAAACAGGCCTCGAGCAGTACGTC. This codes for CASSLETGLEQYV.

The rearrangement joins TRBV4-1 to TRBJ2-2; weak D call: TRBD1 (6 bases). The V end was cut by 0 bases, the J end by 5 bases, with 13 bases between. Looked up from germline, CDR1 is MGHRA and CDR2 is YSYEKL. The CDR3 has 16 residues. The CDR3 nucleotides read TGCGCCAGCAGCCAAGACGGCGCAGGGGTTACCGGGGAGCTGTTTTTT. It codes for CASSQDGAGVTGELFF.